These 2 T cell receptor beta chains were sequenced from one sample in a study of blood T cell repertoires in COVID-19. Only in-frame clones appear in the TCRdb table, and some are missing; sequencing was by immunoSEQ multiplex PCR. Among a few hundred thousand clones listed, 91% were seen once. Specimen: PBMCs or T cells enriched from blood (not recorded which). The receptors originated from a human donor in a cohort exposed to, infected with or recovered from COVID-19 (not recorded which). The donor label of this sample is uncertain.

The CDR3 loop is CASSQDNARNTEAFF. The CDR3 DNA reads as TGTGCCAGCAGCCAAGATAACGCGAGAAACACTGAAGCTTTCTTT. J is TRBJ1-1 and V is TRBV3-1 (or the pseudogene TRBV3-2); D ambiguous. Germline CDR1 and CDR2: LGHDT and YNNKEL (reference sequence). Trimming removed 0 bases at V and 2 bases at J, with 10 bases between. The CDR3 sequence is 15 residues long.

A few counts support this clone. This rearrangement joins TRBV4-2 to TRBJ2-1; the D is unclear. The CDR3 consists of 16 residues. Per germline, CDR1 LGHNA and CDR2 YNFKEQ. V lost 1 base and J lost 0, with 10 bases in between. The CDR3 spells CASSQGPTDSYNEQFF. CDR3 DNA: TGTGCCAGCAGCCAAGGCCCGACTGACTCCTACAATGAGCAGTTCTTC.